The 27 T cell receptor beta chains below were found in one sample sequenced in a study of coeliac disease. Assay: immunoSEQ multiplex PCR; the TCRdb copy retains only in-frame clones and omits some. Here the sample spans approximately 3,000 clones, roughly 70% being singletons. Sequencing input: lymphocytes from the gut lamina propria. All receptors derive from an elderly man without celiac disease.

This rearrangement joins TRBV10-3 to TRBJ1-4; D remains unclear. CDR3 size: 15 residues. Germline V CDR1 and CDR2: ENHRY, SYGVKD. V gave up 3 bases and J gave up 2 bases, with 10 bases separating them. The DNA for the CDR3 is TGTGCCATCAGTGAACAAGGGAGGACTAATGAAAAACTGTTTTTT. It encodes CAISEQGRTNEKLFF.

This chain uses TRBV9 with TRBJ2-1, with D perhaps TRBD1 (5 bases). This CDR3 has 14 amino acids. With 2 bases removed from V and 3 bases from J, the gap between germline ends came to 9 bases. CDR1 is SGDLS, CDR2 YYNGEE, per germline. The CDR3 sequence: CASSVTGYYNEQFF. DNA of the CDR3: TGTGCCAGCAGCGTCACAGGCTACTACAATGAGCAGTTCTTC. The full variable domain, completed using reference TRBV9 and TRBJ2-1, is DSGVTQTPKHLITATGQRVTLRCSPRSGDLSVYWYQQSLDQGLQFLIQYYNGEERAKGNILERFSAQQFPDLHSELNLSSLELGDSALYFCASSVTGYYNEQFFGPGTRLTVL.

CDR3 in amino acids: CASSLDLRGNTIYF. The CDR3 region has the DNA TGTGCCAGCAGCTTAGATCTCCGGGGAAACACCATATATTTT. V and J are TRBV11-2 and TRBJ1-3; D gene uncertain. V lost 0 bases, J lost 4 bases, and 7 bases lay in between. The CDR3 length is 14 residues. Per germline, CDR1 SGHAT and CDR2 FQNNGV.

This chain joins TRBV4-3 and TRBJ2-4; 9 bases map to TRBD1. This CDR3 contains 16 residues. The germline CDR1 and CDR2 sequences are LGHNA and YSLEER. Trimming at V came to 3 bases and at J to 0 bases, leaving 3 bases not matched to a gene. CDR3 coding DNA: TGCGCCAGCAGCCACGACAGGGGGGAAGCCAAAAACATTCAGTACTTC. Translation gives CASSHDRGEAKNIQYF.

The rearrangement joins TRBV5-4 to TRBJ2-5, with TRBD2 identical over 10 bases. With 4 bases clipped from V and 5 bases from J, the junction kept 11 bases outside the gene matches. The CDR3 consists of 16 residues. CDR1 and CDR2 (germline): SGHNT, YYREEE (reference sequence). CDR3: CASSLSVAGGEETQYF. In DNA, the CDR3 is TGTGCCAGCAGCCTATCGGTAGCGGGGGGTGAGGAGACCCAGTACTTC.

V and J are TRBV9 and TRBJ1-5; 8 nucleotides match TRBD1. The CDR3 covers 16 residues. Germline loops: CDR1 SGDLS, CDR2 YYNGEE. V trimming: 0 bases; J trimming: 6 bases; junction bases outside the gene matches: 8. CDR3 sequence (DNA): TGTGCCAGCAGCGTAGACCCGACAGGGGACCCTCAGCCCCAGCATTTT. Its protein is CASSVDPTGDPQPQHF.

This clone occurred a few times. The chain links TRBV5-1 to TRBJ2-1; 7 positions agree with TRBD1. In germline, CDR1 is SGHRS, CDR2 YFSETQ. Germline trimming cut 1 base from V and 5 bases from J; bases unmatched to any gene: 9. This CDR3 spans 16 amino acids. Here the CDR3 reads CASSLSLGTANNEQFF. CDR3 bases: TGCGCCAGCAGCTTGTCCCTCGGGACAGCAAACAATGAGCAGTTCTTC.

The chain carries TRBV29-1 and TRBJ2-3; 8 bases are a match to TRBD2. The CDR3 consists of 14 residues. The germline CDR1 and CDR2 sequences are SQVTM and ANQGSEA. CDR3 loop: CSLRGGGTTDTQYF. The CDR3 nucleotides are TGCAGTCTCAGGGGCGGGGGGACCACAGATACGCAGTATTTT.

CDR3 DNA sequence: TGTGCCAGCAGCAAAAGCGGGAGCTCCTACAATGAGCAGTTCTTC. Its protein is CASSKSGSSYNEQFF. V gene TRBV7-7 combines with J gene TRBJ2-1, with TRBD2 matching 8 bases. The J segment lost 0 bases and the V segment lost 5 bases, leaving 3 bases of the junction unmatched. The CDR3 is made up of 15 amino acids. In germline, CDR1 is SSHAT, CDR2 FNYEAQ (reference sequence).

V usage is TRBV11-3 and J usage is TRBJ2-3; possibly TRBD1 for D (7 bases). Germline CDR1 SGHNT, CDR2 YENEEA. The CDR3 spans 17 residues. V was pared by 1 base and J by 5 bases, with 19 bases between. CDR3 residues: CASSLVRGPGGKDTQYF. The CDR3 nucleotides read TGTGCCAGCAGCTTAGTCCGCGGGCCAGGGGGGAAAGATACGCAGTATTTT.

The CDR3 nucleotides read TGCGCCAGCAGCTTCGGGACTAGCGGGGCTTCCTCCTACAATGAGCAGTTCTTC. Encoded protein: CASSFGTSGASSYNEQFF. The chain recombines TRBV5-1 with TRBJ2-1, with 13 positions matching TRBD2. Germline V CDR1 and CDR2: SGHRS, YFSETQ. The length of the CDR3 is 18 residues. Unmatched junction bases numbered 5, after V lost 2 bases and J lost 0 bases.

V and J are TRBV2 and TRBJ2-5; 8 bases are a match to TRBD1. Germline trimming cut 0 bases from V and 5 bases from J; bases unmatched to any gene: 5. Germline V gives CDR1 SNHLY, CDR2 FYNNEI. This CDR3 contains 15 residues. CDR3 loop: CASSEAGQGYETQYF. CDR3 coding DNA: TGTGCCAGCAGTGAAGCCGGACAGGGATACGAGACCCAGTACTTC. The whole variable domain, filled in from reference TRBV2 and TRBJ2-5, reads EPEVTQTPSHQVTQMGQEVILRCVPISNHLYFYWYRQILGQKVEFLVSFYNNEISEKSEIFDDQFSVERPDGSNFTLKIRSTKLEDSAMYFCASSEAGQGYETQYFGPGTRLLVL.

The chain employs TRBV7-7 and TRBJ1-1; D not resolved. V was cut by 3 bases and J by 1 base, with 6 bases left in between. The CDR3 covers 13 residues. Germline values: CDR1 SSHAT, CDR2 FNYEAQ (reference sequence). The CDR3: CASSFQENTEAFF. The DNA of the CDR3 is TGTGCCAGCAGCTTTCAGGAGAACACTGAAGCTTTCTTT.

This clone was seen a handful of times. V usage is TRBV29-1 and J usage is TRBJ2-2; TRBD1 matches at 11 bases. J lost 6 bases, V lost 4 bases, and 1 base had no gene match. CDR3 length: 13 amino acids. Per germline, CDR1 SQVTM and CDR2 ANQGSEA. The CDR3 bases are TGCAGCGTTGGGGACAGGGGGGCCGGGGAGCTGTTTTTT. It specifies CSVGDRGAGELFF.

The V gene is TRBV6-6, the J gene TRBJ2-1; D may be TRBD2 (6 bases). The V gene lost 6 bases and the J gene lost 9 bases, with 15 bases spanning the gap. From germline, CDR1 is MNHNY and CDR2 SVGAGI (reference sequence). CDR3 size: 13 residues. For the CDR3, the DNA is TGTGCCAGCAGAGACGGAGGGTCCGGTGAGCAGTTCTTC. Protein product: CASRDGGSGEQFF.

CDR3 coding DNA: TGTGCCAGTAGCCGGTTACGAGGGGGCCAAGCGGGTTTGGATACGCAGTATTTT. Translating it yields CASSRLRGGQAGLDTQYF. The J gene is TRBJ2-3, the V gene TRBV19; a possible D gene is TRBD1 (7 bases). Trimming took off 6 bases at V and 6 bases at J, with 28 bases between the two ends. Germline CDR1 reads LNHDA; CDR2 reads SQIVND (reference sequence). The CDR3 runs to 18 residues.

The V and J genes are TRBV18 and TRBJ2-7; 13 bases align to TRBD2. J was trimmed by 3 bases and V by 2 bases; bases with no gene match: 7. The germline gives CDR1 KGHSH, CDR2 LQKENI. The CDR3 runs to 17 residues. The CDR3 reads CASSPGTSGIGVYEQYF. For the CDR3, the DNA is TGTGCCAGCTCACCAGGGACTAGCGGGATAGGAGTCTACGAGCAGTACTTC.

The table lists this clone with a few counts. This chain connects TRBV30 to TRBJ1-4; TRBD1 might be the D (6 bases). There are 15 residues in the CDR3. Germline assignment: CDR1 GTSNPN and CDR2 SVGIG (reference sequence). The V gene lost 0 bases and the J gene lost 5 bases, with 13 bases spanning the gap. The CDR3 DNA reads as TGTGCCTGGAGTGTAGGGGGACACGAAAATGAAAAACTGTTTTTT. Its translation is CAWSVGGHENEKLFF.

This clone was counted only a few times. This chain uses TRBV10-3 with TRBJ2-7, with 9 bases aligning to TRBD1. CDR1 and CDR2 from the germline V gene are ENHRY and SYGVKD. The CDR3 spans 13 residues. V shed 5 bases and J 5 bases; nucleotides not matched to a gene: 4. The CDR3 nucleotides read TGTGCCATCAGTCACGGACAGGGGAACGAGCAGTACTTC. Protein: CAISHGQGNEQYF.

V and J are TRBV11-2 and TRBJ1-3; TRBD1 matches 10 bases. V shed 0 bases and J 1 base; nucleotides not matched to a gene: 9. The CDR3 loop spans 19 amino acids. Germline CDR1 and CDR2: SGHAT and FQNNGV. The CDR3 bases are TGTGCCAGCAGCTTAGAGTCGGGACAGGGGCTATTGTCTGGAAACACCATATATTTT. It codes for CASSLESGQGLLSGNTIYF.

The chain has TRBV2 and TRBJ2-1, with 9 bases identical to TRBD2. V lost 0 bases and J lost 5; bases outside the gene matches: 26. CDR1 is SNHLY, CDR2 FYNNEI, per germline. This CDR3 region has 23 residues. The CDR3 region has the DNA TGTGCCAGCAGTGAAGCGCTTCTTTGGGCTTGTTTTTCTACTAGCGGGCCAAACAATGAGCAGTTCTTC. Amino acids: CASSEALLWACFSTSGPNNEQFF.

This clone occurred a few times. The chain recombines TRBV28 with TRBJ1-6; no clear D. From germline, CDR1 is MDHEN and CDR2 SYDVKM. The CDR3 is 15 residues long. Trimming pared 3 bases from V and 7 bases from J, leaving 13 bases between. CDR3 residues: CASSFDGRGNSPLHF. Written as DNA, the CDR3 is TGTGCCAGCAGTTTTGATGGGCGAGGGAATTCACCCCTCCACTTT.

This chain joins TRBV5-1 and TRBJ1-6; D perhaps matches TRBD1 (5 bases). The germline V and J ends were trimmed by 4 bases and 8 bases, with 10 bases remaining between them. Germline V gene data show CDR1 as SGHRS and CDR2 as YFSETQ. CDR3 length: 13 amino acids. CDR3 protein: CASSAGRDSPLHF. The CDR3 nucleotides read TGCGCCAGCAGCGCAGGGCGAGATTCACCCCTCCACTTT.

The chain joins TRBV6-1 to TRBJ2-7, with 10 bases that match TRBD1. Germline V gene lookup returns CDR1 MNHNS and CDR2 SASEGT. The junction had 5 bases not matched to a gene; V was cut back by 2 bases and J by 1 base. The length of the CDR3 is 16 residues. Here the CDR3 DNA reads TGTGCCAGCAGTGAACGGGGACAGGGGAATTCCTACGAGCAGTACTTC. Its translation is CASSERGQGNSYEQYF.

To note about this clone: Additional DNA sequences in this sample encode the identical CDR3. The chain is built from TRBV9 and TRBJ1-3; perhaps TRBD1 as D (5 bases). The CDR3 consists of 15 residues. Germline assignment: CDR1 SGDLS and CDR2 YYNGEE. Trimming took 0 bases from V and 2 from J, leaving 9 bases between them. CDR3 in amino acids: CASSVGSGTGNTIYF. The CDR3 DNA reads TGTGCCAGCAGCGTAGGGTCAGGGACTGGAAACACCATATATTTT.

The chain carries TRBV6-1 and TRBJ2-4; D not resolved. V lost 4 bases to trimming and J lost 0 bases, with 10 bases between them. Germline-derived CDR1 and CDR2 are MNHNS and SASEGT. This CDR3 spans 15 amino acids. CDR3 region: CASSGSELAKNIQYF. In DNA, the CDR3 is TGTGCCAGCAGTGGGAGTGAGCTAGCCAAAAACATTCAGTACTTC.

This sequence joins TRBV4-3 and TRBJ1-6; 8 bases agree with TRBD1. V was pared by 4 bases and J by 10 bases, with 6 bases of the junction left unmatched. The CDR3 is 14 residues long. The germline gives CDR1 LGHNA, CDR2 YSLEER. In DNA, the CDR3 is TGCGCCAGCAGCCCGGACAGGGCTGGATCACCCCTCCACTTT. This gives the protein CASSPDRAGSPLHF.